This T cell receptor (beta chain) was captured in a study of T cells after yellow fever vaccination. TCRdb reprocessed the 5' RACE reads via MiXCR and lists one record per CDR3 protein. Here the sample spans 450,000 to 650,000 distinct CDR3 sequences, about a fifth being singletons. The V and J ends lost 0 bases and 5 bases respectively, with 17 bases between them. The CDR3 totals 16 residues. CDR1 SGHRS and CDR2 YFSETQ come from the germline V gene. Whole-study results and caveats: The booster response re-showed most primary clones: 96% CD4, almost 90% CD8.

For this clonotype: The antigen remains unidentified.

The sequenced sample was PBMCs, obtained approximately 20 days after the first yellow fever vaccination. The sequence was collected from a man between 18 and 35 years old who received the YFV17D yellow fever vaccine. The chain is built from TRBV5-1 and TRBJ2-5; possibly TRBD1 for D (6 bases). For the CDR3, the DNA is TGCGCCAGCAGCTTGGTCGCCGGGGACACCGGGGAGACCCAGTACTTC. This codes for CASSLVAGDTGETQYF.